This record looks at one T cell receptor beta chain sequence and its context. Its antigen is as yet unknown. The data originate from a study of T cells in Graves' hyperthyroidism and ophthalmopathy. Study-level background: Peripheral blood collection took place at initial diagnosis, before any treatment.

Study observations and caveats: Most thyroid clonotypes expanded above 0.001 were also detected in blood. Ophthalmopathy was model-predicted a median roughly 6.3 months pre-onset.

The CDR3 spans 11 residues. The germline gives CDR1 ENHRY, CDR2 SYGVKD. V lost 4 bases and J lost 6, with 6 bases in between. A patient was excluded if there was uncontrolled infection, other autoimmune disease, pregnancy or lactation. What was amplified from RNA transcripts were TCR beta CDR3 regions. First-round RT-PCR targeting the TCR CDR3 was performed with the HTBI primer set. TCRdb redid the calling of the multiplex PCR reads with MiXCR, one entry per CDR3 protein. The top ten hold 17% of the sample, which has over 500,000 distinct CDR3 sequences, about a sixth seen once. The specimen was blood. The receptor was derived from a woman aged 18-29 years with Graves' ophthalmopathy. V usage is TRBV10-3 and J usage is TRBJ1-1; no reliable D call. The chain's CDR3 is CAISAGAEAFF. Written as DNA, the CDR3 is TGTGCCATCAGTGCTGGCGCTGAAGCTTTCTTT.